Sequencing of this T cell receptor beta chain was carried out in a study of T cell responses to AZD1222 COVID-19 vaccine. Study background: The analysis combined second doses at about 4 or about 12 weeks.

General observations from the study: Repertoire samples came only from after the peak T cell response. Reports indicate that nearly half of spike-specific TCRs are directed at unmutated variant regions. Donors were largely white British and mainly female; clonal diversity was possibly underestimated.

The CDR3 length is 15 residues. Germline CDR1 is SGDLS and CDR2 is YYNGEE. V was pared by 4 bases and J by 2 bases, with 4 bases of the junction left unmatched. Sequenced by immunoSEQ multiplex PCR; TCRdb stores in-frame clones only, minus some. The sample holds 95,000 to 150,000 clones, 92% seen once. With regard to this clone: The antigen is not known.

This receptor was obtained from an adult in good health. Sequenced material: peripheral blood, taken on day 0 of AZD1222 vaccination. The chain uses TRBV9 and TRBJ2-2, with TRBD1 matching over 8 bases. In nucleotides, the CDR3 is TGTGCCAGCAGCCAGGACAGGGTTAACACCGGGGAGCTGTTTTTT. This encodes CASSQDRVNTGELFF.